This T cell receptor (beta chain) was recorded in a study of blood T cells in healthy people across ages. Broader study findings: Diversity of TCR beta correlated strongly with naive T cell percentage. Roughly linear age-related decline in beta diversity appeared, significant by age 40.

Trimming removed 2 bases from V and 13 bases from J, with 24 bases in between. The CDR3 runs 16 residues. Germline-derived CDR1 and CDR2 are PRHDT and FYEKMQ (reference sequence). A second roughly 6 to 11 cycle PCR used barcoded and J-beta primers. TCRdb ran MiXCR on the 5' RACE reads and lists one entry per CDR3 protein. The table has roughly 1,700,000 distinct CDR3 sequences, roughly 27% seen once. This clonotype was found a few times. What it binds is unknown. This chain links TRBV13 with TRBJ2-1; tentatively, D is TRBD1 (6 bases). Sequences were obtained from blood. This TCR derives from a woman aged 25 to 39 in good health. CDR3 protein: CASSLQGTVFEETQFF. DNA for the CDR3: TGTGCCAGCAGCTTACAGGGGACCGTATTCGAGGAGACCCAGTTCTTC.